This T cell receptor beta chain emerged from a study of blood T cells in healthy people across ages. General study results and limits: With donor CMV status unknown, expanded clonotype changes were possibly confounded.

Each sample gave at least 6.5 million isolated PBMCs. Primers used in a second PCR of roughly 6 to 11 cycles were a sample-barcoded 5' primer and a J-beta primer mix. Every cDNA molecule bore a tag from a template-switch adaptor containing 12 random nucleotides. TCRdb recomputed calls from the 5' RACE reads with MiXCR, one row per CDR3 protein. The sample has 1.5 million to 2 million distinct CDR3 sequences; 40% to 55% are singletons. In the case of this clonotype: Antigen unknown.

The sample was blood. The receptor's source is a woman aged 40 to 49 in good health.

Written as DNA, the CDR3 is TGTGCCAGCAGTTCTCCGACAGGGTATCCTCATGGCTACACCTTC. Residues: CASSSPTGYPHGYTF. The V and J genes are TRBV6-5 and TRBJ1-2, with TRBD1 matching over 7 bases. V lost 4 bases, J lost 6 bases, and 11 bases stayed unmatched. This CDR3 spans 15 amino acids. CDR1 and CDR2 from the germline V gene are MNHEY and SVGAGI.